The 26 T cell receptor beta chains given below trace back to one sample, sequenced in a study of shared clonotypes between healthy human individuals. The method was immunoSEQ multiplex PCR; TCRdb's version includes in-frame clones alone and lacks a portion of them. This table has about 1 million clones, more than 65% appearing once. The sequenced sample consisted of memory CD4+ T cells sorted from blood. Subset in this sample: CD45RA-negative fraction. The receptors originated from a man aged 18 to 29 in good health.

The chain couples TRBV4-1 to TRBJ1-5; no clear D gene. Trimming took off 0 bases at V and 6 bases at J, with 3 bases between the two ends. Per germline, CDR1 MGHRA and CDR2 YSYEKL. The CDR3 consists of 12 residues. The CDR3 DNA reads TGCGCCAGCAGCCAAGAGGGTCAGCCCCAGCATTTT. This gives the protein CASSQEGQPQHF.

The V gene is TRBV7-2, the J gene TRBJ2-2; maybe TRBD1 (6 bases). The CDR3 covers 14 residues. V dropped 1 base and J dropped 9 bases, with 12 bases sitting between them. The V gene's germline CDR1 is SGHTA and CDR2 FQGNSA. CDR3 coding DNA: TGTGCCAGCAGCTTAGGGGGGCCGGTCCGGGAGCTGTTTTTT. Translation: CASSLGGPVRELFF.

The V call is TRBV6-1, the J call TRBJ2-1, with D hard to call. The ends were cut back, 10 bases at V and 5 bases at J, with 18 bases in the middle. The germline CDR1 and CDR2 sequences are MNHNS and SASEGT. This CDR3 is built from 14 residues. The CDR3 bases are TGTGCCACCCCCAAACGGGTCGCGGACAATGAGCAGTTCTTC. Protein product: CATPKRVADNEQFF.

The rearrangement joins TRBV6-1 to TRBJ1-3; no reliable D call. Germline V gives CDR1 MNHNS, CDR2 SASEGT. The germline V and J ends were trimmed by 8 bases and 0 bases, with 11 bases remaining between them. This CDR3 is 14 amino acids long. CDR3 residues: CASVGIRSGNTIYF. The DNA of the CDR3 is TGTGCCAGCGTGGGGATACGCTCTGGAAACACCATATATTTT.

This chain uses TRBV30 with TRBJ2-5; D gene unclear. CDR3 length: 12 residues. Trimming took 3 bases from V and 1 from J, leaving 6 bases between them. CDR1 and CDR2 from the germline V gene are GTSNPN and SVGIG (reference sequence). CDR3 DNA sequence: TGTGCCTGGAGGTGGGGCCAAGAGACCCAGTACTTC. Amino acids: CAWRWGQETQYF.

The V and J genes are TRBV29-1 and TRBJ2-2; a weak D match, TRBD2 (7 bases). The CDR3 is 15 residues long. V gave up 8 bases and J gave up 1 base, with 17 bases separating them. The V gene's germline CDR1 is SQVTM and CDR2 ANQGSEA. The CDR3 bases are TGCAGCTTTTCCGGGGGGCCGAAGAACACCGGGGAGCTGTTTTTT. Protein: CSFSGGPKNTGELFF.

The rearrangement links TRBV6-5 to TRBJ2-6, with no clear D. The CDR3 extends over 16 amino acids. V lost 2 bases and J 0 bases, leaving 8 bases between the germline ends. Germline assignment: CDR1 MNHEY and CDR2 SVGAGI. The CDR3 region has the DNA TGTGCCAGCAGTTACGGCCGAAGCTCTGGGGCCAACGTCCTGACTTTC. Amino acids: CASSYGRSSGANVLTF.

The CDR3 protein is CASSLNSGQTNEKLFF. CDR3 DNA sequence: TGTGCCAGCAGCCTAAACAGCGGCCAAACTAATGAAAAACTGTTTTTT. The chain couples TRBV5-4 to TRBJ1-4; D is unresolved. This CDR3 has 16 residues. Germline CDR1 is SGHNT and CDR2 is YYREEE (reference sequence). The V end lost 4 bases, the J end lost 1 base, and 14 bases lay between the germline ends. Full variable domain (outside the CDR3, taken from reference TRBV5-4 and TRBJ1-4): ETGVTQSPTHLIKTRGQQVTLRCSSQSGHNTVSWYQQALGQGPQFIFQYYREEENGRGNFPPRFSGLQFPNYSSELNVNALELDDSALYLCASSLNSGQTNEKLFFGSGTQLSVL.

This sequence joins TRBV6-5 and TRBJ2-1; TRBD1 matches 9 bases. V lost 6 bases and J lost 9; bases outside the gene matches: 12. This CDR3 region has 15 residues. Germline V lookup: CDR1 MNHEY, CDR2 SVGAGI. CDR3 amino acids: CASRGGQGGIGEQFF. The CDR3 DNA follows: TGTGCCAGCAGGGGGGGACAGGGCGGGATCGGTGAGCAGTTCTTC.

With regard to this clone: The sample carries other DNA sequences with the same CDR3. The CDR3 DNA reads as TGTGCCAGCAGTCCATTAACCTCACAGGGGAGGCCTAATGAAAAACTGTTTTTT. Encoded protein: CASSPLTSQGRPNEKLFF. The gene calls are TRBV28 and TRBJ1-4; the match to TRBD1 covers 7 bases. The ends lost 5 bases at V and 3 bases at J; junction bases unmatched: 15. The CDR3 contains 18 residues. CDR1 and CDR2 (germline): MDHEN, SYDVKM.

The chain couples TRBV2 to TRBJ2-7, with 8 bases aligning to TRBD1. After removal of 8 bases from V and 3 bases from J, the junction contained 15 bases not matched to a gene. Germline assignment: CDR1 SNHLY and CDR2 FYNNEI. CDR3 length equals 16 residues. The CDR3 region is CASQPGQAITSYEQYF. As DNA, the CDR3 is TGTGCCAGCCAGCCGGGACAGGCGATAACAAGCTACGAGCAGTACTTC.

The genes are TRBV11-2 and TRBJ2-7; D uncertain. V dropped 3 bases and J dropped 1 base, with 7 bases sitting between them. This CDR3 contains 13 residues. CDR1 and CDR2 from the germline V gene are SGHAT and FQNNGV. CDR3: CASSFELSYEQYF. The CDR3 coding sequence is TGTGCCAGCAGCTTCGAGCTGTCCTACGAGCAGTACTTC.

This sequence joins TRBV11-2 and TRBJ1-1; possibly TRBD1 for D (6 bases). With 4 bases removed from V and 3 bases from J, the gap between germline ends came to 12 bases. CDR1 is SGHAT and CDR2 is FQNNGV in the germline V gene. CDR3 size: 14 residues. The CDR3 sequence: CASSSQGGDTEAFF. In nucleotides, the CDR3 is TGTGCCAGCAGCTCACAGGGAGGTGACACTGAAGCTTTCTTT.

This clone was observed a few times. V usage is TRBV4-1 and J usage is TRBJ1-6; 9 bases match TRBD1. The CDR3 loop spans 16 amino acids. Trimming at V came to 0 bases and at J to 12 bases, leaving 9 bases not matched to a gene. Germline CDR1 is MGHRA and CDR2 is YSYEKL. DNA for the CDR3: TGCGCCAGCAGCCAAGATGGGGAAGGGACAGGGCGACCCCTCCACTTT. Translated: CASSQDGEGTGRPLHF.

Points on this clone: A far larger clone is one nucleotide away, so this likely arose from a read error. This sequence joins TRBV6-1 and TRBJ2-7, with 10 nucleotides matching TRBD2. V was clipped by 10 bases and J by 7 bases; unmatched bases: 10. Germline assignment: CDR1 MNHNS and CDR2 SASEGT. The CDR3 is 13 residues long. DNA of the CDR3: TGTGCCAACACTAGGACTAGCGGCGGGGAGCAGTACTTC. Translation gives CANTRTSGGEQYF.

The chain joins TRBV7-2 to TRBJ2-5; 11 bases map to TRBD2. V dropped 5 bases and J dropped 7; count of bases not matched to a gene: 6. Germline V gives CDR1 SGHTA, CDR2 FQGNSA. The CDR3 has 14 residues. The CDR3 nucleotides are TGTGCCAGCAGCCAAACTAGCGGGGGTTTGACCCAGTACTTC. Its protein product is CASSQTSGGLTQYF.

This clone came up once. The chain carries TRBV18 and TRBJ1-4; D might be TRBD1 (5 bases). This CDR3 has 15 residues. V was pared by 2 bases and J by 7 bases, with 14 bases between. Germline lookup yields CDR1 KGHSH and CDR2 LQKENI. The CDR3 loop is CASSPRGDVSEKLFF. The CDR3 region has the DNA TGTGCCAGCTCACCAAGAGGGGATGTCAGTGAAAAACTGTTTTTT.

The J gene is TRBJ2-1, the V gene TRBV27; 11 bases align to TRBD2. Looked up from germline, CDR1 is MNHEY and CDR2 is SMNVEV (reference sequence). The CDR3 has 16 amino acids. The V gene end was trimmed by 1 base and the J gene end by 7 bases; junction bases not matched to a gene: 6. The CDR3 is CASSLFSSGGRNEQFF. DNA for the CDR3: TGTGCCAGCAGTTTATTCTCTAGCGGGGGGAGAAATGAGCAGTTCTTC.

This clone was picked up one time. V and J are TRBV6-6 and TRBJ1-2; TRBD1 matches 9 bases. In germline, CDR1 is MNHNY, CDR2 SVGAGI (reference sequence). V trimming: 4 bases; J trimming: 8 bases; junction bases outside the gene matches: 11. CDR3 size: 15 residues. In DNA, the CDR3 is TGTGCCAGCAGTTCGCGGCCGGGACAGGGTGGGGGCTACACCTTC. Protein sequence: CASSSRPGQGGGYTF.

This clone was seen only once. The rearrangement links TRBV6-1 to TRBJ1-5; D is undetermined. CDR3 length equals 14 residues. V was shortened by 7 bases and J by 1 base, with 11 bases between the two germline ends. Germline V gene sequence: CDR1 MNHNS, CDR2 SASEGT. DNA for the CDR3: TGTGCCAGCACCCAGACGGCCAGCAATCAGCCCCAGCATTTT. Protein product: CASTQTASNQPQHF.

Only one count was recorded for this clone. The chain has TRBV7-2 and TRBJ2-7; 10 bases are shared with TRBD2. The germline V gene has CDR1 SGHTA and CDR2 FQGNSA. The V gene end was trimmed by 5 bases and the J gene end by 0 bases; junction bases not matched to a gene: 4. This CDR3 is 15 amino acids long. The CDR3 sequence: CASSPVAGGSYEQYF. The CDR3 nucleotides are TGTGCCAGCAGCCCAGTAGCGGGGGGCTCCTACGAGCAGTACTTC.

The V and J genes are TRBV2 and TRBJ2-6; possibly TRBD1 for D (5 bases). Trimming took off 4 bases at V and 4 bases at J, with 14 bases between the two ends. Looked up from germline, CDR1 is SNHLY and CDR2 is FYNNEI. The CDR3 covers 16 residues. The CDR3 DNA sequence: TGTGCCAGCAGTGTCCAGGGATCGCGAGGGGCCAACGTCCTGACTTTC. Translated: CASSVQGSRGANVLTF. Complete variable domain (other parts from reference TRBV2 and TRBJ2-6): EPEVTQTPSHQVTQMGQEVILRCVPISNHLYFYWYRQILGQKVEFLVSFYNNEISEKSEIFDDQFSVERPDGSNFTLKIRSTKLEDSAMYFCASSVQGSRGANVLTFGAGSRLTVL.

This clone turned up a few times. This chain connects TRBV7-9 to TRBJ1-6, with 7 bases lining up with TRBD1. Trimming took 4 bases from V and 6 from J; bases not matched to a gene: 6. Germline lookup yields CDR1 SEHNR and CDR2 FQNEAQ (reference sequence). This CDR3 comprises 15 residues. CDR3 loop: CASSSAGQSNSPLHF. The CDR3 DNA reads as TGTGCCAGCAGCTCAGCGGGACAGAGTAATTCACCCCTCCACTTT. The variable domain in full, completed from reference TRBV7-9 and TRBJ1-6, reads DTGVSQNPRHKITKRGQNVTFRCDPISEHNRLYWYRQTLGQGPEFLTYFQNEAQLEKSRLLSDRFSAERPKGSFSTLEIQRTEQGDSAMYLCASSSAGQSNSPLHFGNGTRLTVT.

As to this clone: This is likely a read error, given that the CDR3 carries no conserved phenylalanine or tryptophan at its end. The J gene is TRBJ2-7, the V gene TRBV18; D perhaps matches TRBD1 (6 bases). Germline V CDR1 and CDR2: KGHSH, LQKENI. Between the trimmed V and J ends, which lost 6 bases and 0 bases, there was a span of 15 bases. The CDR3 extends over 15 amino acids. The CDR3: CASSLSTGSSYEQYS. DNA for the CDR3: TGTGCCAGCTCCCTTTCTACAGGGAGCTCCTACGAGCAGTACTCC.

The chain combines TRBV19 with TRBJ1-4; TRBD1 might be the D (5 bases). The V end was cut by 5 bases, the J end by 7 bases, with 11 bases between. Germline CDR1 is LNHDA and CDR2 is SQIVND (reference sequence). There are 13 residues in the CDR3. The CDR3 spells CASSGGIREKLFF. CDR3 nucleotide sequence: TGTGCCAGTAGTGGGGGGATCCGTGAAAAACTGTTTTTT.

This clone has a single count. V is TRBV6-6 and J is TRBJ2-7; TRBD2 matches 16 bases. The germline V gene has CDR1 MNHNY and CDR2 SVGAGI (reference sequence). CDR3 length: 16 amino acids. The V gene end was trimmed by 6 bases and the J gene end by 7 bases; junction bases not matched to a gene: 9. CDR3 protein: CASRWGLAGGPREQYF. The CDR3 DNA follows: TGTGCCAGCAGATGGGGACTAGCGGGAGGGCCGCGAGAGCAGTACTTC.